Below, 5 T cell receptor beta chains from the same sample are listed, as sequenced in a study of T cell repertoires in cytomegalovirus infection. TCRdb re-analysed the reads in MiXCR, keeping a single row per CDR3 protein. This table holds about 740,000 distinct CDR3 sequences, 33% found once. No antigen has been assigned to these receptors. The sample consisted of cultured PBMCs, taken from culture after CMV antigen stimulation. Receptor source: a human donor in good health (CMV status not recorded). Some clones in this sample may be carry-over from other donors' samples.

Ten or more counts support this clonotype. This chain uses TRBV7-2 with TRBJ1-2, with D perhaps matching TRBD1 (6 bases). This CDR3 has 13 residues. Germline CDR1 is SGHTA and CDR2 is FQGNSA. V was cut by 5 bases and J by 7 bases, with 14 bases left in between. The CDR3 spells CASSPGGAGGYTF. In nucleotides, the CDR3 is TGTGCCAGCAGCCCGGGGGGGGCCGGTGGCTACACCTTC.

This clonotype was observed a handful of times. For the CDR3, the DNA is TGTGCCAGCAGCTTTGGCGACGAGCAGTACTTC. It codes for CASSFGDEQYF. The chain couples TRBV7-9 to TRBJ2-7; D not resolved. Germline loops: CDR1 SEHNR, CDR2 FQNEAQ (reference sequence). This CDR3 has 11 residues. The germline V and J ends were trimmed by 3 bases and 5 bases, with 5 bases remaining between them.

This clonotype turned up a few times. The chain recombines TRBV7-2 with TRBJ2-1; no clear D gene. Germline CDR1 SGHTA, CDR2 FQGNSA. Trimming pared 5 bases from V and 2 bases from J, leaving 13 bases between. The CDR3 is made up of 15 amino acids. CDR3 DNA: TGTGCCAGCAGCCCCGCGGCGGTAGCCTACAATGAGCAGTTCTTC. It is translated as CASSPAAVAYNEQFF.

The chain uses TRBV28 and TRBJ1-1, with D tentatively TRBD1 (5 bases). The V and J ends lost 2 bases and 5 bases respectively, with 12 bases between them. There are 14 residues in the CDR3. Germline values: CDR1 MDHEN, CDR2 SYDVKM. The CDR3 DNA is TGTGCCAGCAGTTTAGTGCCTGACAGTACTGAAGCTTTCTTT. This sequence encodes CASSLVPDSTEAFF.

This clonotype was seen more than once but under ten times. The V gene is TRBV12-3 or TRBV12-4, the J gene TRBJ2-3; TRBD2 aligns across 8 bases. This CDR3 region has 16 residues. The junction had 8 bases not matched to a gene; V was cut back by 2 bases and J by 4 bases. The CDR3 spells CASSLSAGGTADTQYF. In DNA, the CDR3 is TGTGCCAGCAGTTTATCGGCGGGGGGCACGGCAGATACGCAGTATTTT.